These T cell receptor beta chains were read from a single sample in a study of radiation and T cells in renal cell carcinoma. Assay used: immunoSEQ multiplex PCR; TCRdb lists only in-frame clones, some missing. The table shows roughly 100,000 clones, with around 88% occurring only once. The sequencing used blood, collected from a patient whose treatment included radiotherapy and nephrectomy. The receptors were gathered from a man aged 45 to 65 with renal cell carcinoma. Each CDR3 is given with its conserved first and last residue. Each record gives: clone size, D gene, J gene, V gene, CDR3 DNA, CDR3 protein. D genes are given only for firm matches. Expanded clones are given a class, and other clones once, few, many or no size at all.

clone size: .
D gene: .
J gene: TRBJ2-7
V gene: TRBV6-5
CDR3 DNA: TGTGCCAGCAGTTACTCGACAGGCGAGCAGTACTTC
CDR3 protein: CASSYSTGEQYF

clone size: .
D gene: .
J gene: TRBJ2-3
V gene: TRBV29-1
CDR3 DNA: TGCAGCGTTGAAGCCCCACTGGGGGCGCCTAGCACAGATACGCAGTATTTT
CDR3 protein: CSVEAPLGAPSTDTQYF

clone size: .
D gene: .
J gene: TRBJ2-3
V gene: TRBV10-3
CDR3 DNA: TGTGCCAGTAAACAGGGTTTCTCTACAGATACGCAGTATTTT
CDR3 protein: CASKQGFSTDTQYF

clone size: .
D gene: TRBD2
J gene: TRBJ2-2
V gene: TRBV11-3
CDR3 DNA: TGTGCCAGCAGCCTTAGCGGGGGGGCTGGGAACACCGGGGAGCTGTTTTTT
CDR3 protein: CASSLSGGAGNTGELFF

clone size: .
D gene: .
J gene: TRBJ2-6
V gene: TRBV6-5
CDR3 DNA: TGTGCCAGCAGTTACAGGGGGACAGGGGCCAACGTCCTGACTTTC
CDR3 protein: CASSYRGTGANVLTF

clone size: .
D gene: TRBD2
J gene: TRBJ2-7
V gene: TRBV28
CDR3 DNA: TGTGCCAGCAGTGGGGGGGGGACCTACGAGCAGTACTTC
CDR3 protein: CASSGGGTYEQYF

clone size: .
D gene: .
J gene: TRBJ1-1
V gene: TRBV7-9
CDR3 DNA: TGTGCCAGCAGCTTCGGGGGAGGGAGCACTGAAGCTTTCTTT
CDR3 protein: CASSFGGGSTEAFF

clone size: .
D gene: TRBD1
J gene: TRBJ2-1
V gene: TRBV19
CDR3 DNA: TGTGCCAGTAATCCCGGACAGGGGTCCGATGAGCAGTTCTTC
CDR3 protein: CASNPGQGSDEQFF

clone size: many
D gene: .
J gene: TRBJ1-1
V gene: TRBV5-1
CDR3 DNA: TGCGCCAGCAGAGGCACGAACACTGAAGCTTTCTTT
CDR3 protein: CASRGTNTEAFF

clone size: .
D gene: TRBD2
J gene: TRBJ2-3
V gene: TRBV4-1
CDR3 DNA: TGCGCCAGCAGCCATTGGACTAGCGGGGACACAGATACGCAGTATTTT
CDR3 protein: CASSHWTSGDTDTQYF

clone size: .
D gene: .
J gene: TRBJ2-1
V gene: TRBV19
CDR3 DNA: TGTGCCAGTAGTACGAGCTCCTACAATGAGCAGTTCTTC
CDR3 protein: CASSTSSYNEQFF

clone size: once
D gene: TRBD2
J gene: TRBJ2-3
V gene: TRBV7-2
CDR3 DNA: TGTGCCAGCAGCTTAGGACTAGCGGGATACACAGATACGCAGTATTTT
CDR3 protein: CASSLGLAGYTDTQYF

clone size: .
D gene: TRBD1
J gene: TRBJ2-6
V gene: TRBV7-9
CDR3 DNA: TGTGCCAGCAAGCGACAGGGGTCTGGGGCCAACGTCCTGACTTTC
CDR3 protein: CASKRQGSGANVLTF

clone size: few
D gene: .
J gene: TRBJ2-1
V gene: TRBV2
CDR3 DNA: TGTGCCAGCAGAGCTGTGGTATCCTACAATGAGCAGTTCTTC
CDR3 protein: CASRAVVSYNEQFF

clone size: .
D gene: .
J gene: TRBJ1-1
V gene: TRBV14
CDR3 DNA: TGTGCCAGCAGCCAAAATTCCGGATATACTGAAGCTTTCTTT
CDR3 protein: CASSQNSGYTEAFF

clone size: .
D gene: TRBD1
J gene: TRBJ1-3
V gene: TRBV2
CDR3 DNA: TGTGCCAGTGGGACAGTCTCTGGAAACACCATATATTTT
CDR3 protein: CASGTVSGNTIYF

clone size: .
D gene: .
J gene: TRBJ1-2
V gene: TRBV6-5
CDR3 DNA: TGTGCCAGCAGTTACTCGATAGGGGACTATGGCTACACCTTC
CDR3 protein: CASSYSIGDYGYTF

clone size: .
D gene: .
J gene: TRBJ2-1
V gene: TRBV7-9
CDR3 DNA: TGTGCCAGCAGCGCGCGGGACACTGGGAATGAGCAGTTCTTC
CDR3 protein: CASSARDTGNEQFF

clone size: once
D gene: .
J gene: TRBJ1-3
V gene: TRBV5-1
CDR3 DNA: TGCGCCAGCAAGGTCGGAGGAAGCTCTGGAAACACCATATATTTT
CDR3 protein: CASKVGGSSGNTIYF

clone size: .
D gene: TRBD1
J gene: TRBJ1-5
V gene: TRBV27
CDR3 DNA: TGTGCCAGCAGACAAACAGGGGGGATAGGGTATAGCAATCAGCCCCAGCATTTT
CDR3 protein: CASRQTGGIGYSNQPQHF